This T cell receptor (beta chain) was sequenced in a study of blood T cell repertoires in COVID-19. The overall study: Italy, Spain and the United States were the sources of the convalescent and acute COVID-19 samples.

The table came from immunoSEQ multiplex PCR; TCRdb's copy has only in-frame clones and leaves some out. The sample records about 120,000 clones, around 90% being singletons. Germline trimming cut 1 base from V and 5 bases from J; bases unmatched to any gene: 3. Looked up from germline, CDR1 is GTSNPN and CDR2 is SVGIG (reference sequence). The CDR3 totals 13 residues. Seattle patients were enrolled while actively infected and followed longitudinally. The rearrangement uses TRBV30 and TRBJ2-3; 7 bases match TRBD2. Sequences were obtained from peripheral blood. The sequence was obtained from a woman aged 60-75 years with COVID-19, enrolled during active disease. The CDR3 coding sequence is TGTGCCTGGAGTGGGGGGGGAATAGATACGCAGTATTTT. The encoded protein is CAWSGGGIDTQYF.